The clone carrying this T cell receptor beta chain was detected many times. There were TCR beta CDR3 regions amplified from RNA transcripts. HTBI primers were used for first-round RT-PCR of the TCR CDR3. TCRdb analysed the multiplex PCR reads with MiXCR anew, one entry per CDR3 protein. The data contain about 200,000 distinct CDR3 sequences, roughly a sixth of them singletons. Those with hyperthyroidism were 18 to 65 years old, newly diagnosed, and ill for under 2 months. The record originates from a study of T cells in Graves' hyperthyroidism and ophthalmopathy. The CDR3 loop spans 11 amino acids. The V end was cut by 8 bases, the J end by 5 bases, with 10 bases between. CDR1 MNHNS and CDR2 SASEGT come from the germline V gene.

The receptor was derived from a woman in her forties or fifties with Graves' hyperthyroidism. Sequenced material: blood. The chain joins TRBV6-1 to TRBJ2-7, with TRBD1 as a possible D gene (6 bases). Written as DNA, the CDR3 is TGTGCCAGCGGGACACCTAACGAGCAGTACTTC. Translation: CASGTPNEQYF.